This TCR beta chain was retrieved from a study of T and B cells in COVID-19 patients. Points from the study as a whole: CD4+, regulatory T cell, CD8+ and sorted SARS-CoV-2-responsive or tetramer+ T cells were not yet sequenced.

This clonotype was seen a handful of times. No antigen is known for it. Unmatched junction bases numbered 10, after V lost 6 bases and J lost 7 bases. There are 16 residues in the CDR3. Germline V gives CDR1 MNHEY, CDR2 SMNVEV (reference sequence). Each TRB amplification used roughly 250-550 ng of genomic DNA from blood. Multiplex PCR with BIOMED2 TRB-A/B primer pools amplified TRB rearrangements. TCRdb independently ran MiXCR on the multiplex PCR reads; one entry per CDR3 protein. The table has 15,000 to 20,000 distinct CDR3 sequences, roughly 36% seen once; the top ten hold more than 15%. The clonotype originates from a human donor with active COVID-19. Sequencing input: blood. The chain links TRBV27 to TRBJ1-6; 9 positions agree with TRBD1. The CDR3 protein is CASSRGMTGGNSPLHF. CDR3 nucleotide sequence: TGTGCCAGCAGCCGGGGAATGACAGGGGGGAATTCACCCCTCCACTTT.